Below are 27 T cell receptor beta chains sequenced from a single sample in a study of identical twins. TCRdb called the 5' RACE reads again in MiXCR, with one record for every CDR3 protein. In the table there are a few hundred thousand distinct CDR3 sequences, roughly 9.5% of which are singletons. This sample was shared with a second study, whose subject was yellow fever vaccine responses in identical twins.

The specimen sequenced was PBMCs. All receptors derive from a woman aged 18-30 years in good health.

Many counts were recorded for this clonotype. This rearrangement joins TRBV6-6 to TRBJ1-1; D is unresolved. This CDR3 is built from 12 residues. Per the germline V gene, CDR1 is MNHNY and CDR2 is SVGAGI (reference sequence). Trimming took 3 bases from V and 6 from J, leaving 8 bases between them. CDR3 DNA: TGTGCCAGCAGTTATACACAGTCTGAAGCTTTCTTT. Residues: CASSYTQSEAFF.

The V and J genes are TRBV18 and TRBJ1-5, with 9 bases aligning to TRBD1. V was pared by 6 bases and J by 3 bases, with 6 bases of the junction left unmatched. CDR1 and CDR2 (germline): KGHSH, LQKENI. The CDR3 totals 15 residues. The CDR3 is CASSPGQGNNQPQHF. The CDR3 nucleotides are TGTGCCAGCTCTCCGGGACAGGGCAACAATCAGCCCCAGCATTTT.

This clonotype was seen a handful of times. The V gene is TRBV12-3 or TRBV12-4, the J gene TRBJ1-2, with D tentatively TRBD1 (5 bases). V was cut by 1 base and J by 6 bases, with 9 bases left in between. The CDR3 length is 13 residues. CDR3 sequence reads: CASSLGQLDGYTF. CDR3 bases: TGTGCCAGCAGTTTAGGACAGCTCGATGGCTACACCTTC.

This rearrangement joins TRBV27 to TRBJ2-3; D is uncertain. Germline assignment: CDR1 MNHEY and CDR2 SMNVEV (reference sequence). Trimming stripped 0 bases from V and 4 bases from J, with 14 bases between. The CDR3 is 16 amino acids. The DNA of the CDR3 is TGTGCCAGCAGTTTATCGCTAGGGAAATTGGCAGATACGCAGTATTTT. Protein sequence: CASSLSLGKLADTQYF.

The table lists this clonotype with a few counts. The chain employs TRBV7-2 and TRBJ2-5; D unclear. V shed 5 bases and J shed 1 base, with 11 bases lying between them. The CDR3 loop spans 14 amino acids. Germline V lookup: CDR1 SGHTA, CDR2 FQGNSA. CDR3 loop: CASSRTSSQETQYF. The CDR3 DNA is TGTGCCAGCAGCCGCACTTCTAGCCAAGAGACCCAGTACTTC. The full variable domain, in which reference TRBV7-2 and TRBJ2-5 provide the parts outside the CDR3, is GAGVSQSPSNKVTEKGKDVELRCDPISGHTALYWYRQSLGQGLEFLIYFQGNSAPDKSGLPSDRFSAERTGGSVSTLTIQRTQQEDSAVYLCASSRTSSQETQYFGPGTRLLVL.

This clonotype was picked up many times. V and J are TRBV9 and TRBJ2-3; TRBD2 aligns across 14 bases. Germline loops: CDR1 SGDLS, CDR2 YYNGEE. J was trimmed by 6 bases and V by 4 bases; bases with no gene match: 10. CDR3 size: 17 residues. The CDR3 spells CASSFGLAGGSRDTQYF. The CDR3 region has the DNA TGTGCCAGCAGCTTTGGACTAGCGGGGGGATCTAGGGATACGCAGTATTTT.

The sample holds a few counts of this clonotype. This sequence joins TRBV7-9 and TRBJ2-1, with 7 bases aligning to TRBD2. Germline V CDR1 and CDR2: SEHNR, FQNEAQ (reference sequence). Trimming cost V 5 bases and J 8 bases; bases outside gene matches: 12. This CDR3 is built from 15 residues. This CDR3 is CASSPSGGSFDEQFF. CDR3 sequence (DNA): TGTGCCAGCAGCCCCTCCGGGGGGTCGTTCGATGAGCAGTTCTTC.

This clonotype showed up just a few times. The gene calls are TRBV29-1 and TRBJ2-1; possibly TRBD1 for D (5 bases). Germline V lookup: CDR1 SQVTM, CDR2 ANQGSEA. Trimming took 6 bases from V and 0 from J, leaving 12 bases between them. The CDR3 runs to 14 residues. The CDR3 loop reads CSVDSQGSYNEQFF. The DNA for the CDR3 is TGCAGCGTGGATTCTCAGGGCTCCTACAATGAGCAGTTCTTC.

This clonotype was seen ten or more times. CDR3 sequence (DNA): TGTGCCAGCATTCGGAGTCCGGGTGAAAAACTGTTTTTT. It codes for CASIRSPGEKLFF. This chain joins TRBV12-3 or TRBV12-4 and TRBJ1-4; no reliable D call. The CDR3 is made up of 13 amino acids. V lost 7 bases and J lost 7, with 13 bases in between.

The J gene is TRBJ2-2, the V gene TRBV6-2 or TRBV6-3; 13 nucleotides agree with TRBD2. CDR3 size: 20 residues. Germline assignment: CDR1 MNHEY and CDR2 SVGEGT. V shed 7 bases, J shed 5 bases, and the junction held 19 bases outside the gene matches. DNA for the CDR3: TGTGCCAGCACGCGAACTAGCGGGAGGGCCCAAAGTTCGTTTACCGGGGAGCTGTTTTTT. Amino acids: CASTRTSGRAQSSFTGELFF.

This clonotype was found many times. The genes are TRBV20-1 and TRBJ1-1, with TRBD1 as a possible D gene (5 bases). The CDR3 totals 13 residues. V lost 6 bases to trimming and J lost 4 bases, with 15 bases between them. Per the germline V gene, CDR1 is DFQATT and CDR2 is SNEGSKA (reference sequence). The CDR3 here is CSAYAWGGTEAFF. CDR3 sequence (DNA): TGCAGTGCCTACGCCTGGGGCGGCACTGAAGCTTTCTTT.

This clonotype was seen a handful of times. V and J are TRBV4-3 and TRBJ1-4, with D tentatively TRBD1 (5 bases). Germline V CDR1 and CDR2: LGHNA, YSLEER. V gave up 0 bases and J gave up 7 bases, with 15 bases separating them. The CDR3 contains 16 residues. For the CDR3, the DNA is TGCGCCAGCAGCCAAGATAGAGGCGGAGGGGCTGAAAAACTGTTTTTT. Its protein product is CASSQDRGGGAEKLFF.

The gene calls are TRBV20-1 and TRBJ2-3, with TRBD2 matching 9 bases. Germline V gives CDR1 DFQATT, CDR2 SNEGSKA (reference sequence). The CDR3 contains 16 residues. With V trimmed by 2 bases and J by 2 bases, 8 bases remained unmatched. CDR3 in amino acids: CSARLAGSKFTDTQYF. The CDR3 DNA reads TGCAGTGCTAGACTAGCGGGATCAAAGTTCACAGATACGCAGTATTTT.

A few counts support this clonotype. The V and J genes are TRBV7-6 and TRBJ2-1, with D perhaps TRBD2 (7 bases). Trimming took 4 bases from V and 7 from J, leaving 17 bases between them. The V gene's germline CDR1 is SGHVS and CDR2 FNYEAQ. The CDR3 has 15 residues. This CDR3 is CASSSLLGGENEQFF. Here the CDR3 DNA reads TGTGCCAGCAGCTCTCTCTTAGGGGGGGAAAATGAGCAGTTCTTC.

This sequence joins TRBV10-1 and TRBJ2-5; weak D call: TRBD2 (6 bases). Germline loops: CDR1 WNHNN, CDR2 SYGVQD (reference sequence). The V and J ends lost 9 bases and 0 bases respectively, with 14 bases between them. The CDR3 loop spans 14 amino acids. The CDR3: CARTGGAHQETQYF. CDR3 in DNA: TGCGCCAGGACCGGCGGGGCCCACCAAGAGACCCAGTACTTC.

The V and J genes are TRBV2 and TRBJ2-7; 9 nucleotides align to TRBD1. The ends lost 7 bases at V and 5 bases at J; junction bases unmatched: 6. The CDR3 covers 13 residues. Germline V gives CDR1 SNHLY, CDR2 FYNNEI. The CDR3 reads CASKEGQGNEQYF. As DNA, the CDR3 is TGTGCCAGCAAGGAGGGACAGGGAAACGAGCAGTACTTC.

This clonotype has a handful of counts. The chain joins TRBV6-1 to TRBJ1-6, with 8 bases that match TRBD1. Trimming at V came to 7 bases and at J to 6 bases, leaving 11 bases not matched to a gene. Per the germline V gene, CDR1 is MNHNS and CDR2 is SASEGT. This CDR3 spans 16 amino acids. The CDR3 bases are TGTGCCAGCACCCAGGGACAGGCGATCACTAATTCACCCCTCCACTTT. Its translation is CASTQGQAITNSPLHF.

In its sample, this clonotype was seen many times. In DNA form, the CDR3 reads TGCGCCAGCAGCTTCGGGAGGACAGAGTATAGCAATCAGCCCCAGCATTTT. Protein product: CASSFGRTEYSNQPQHF. This chain uses TRBV5-1 with TRBJ1-5, with D possibly TRBD1 on 6 matching bases. Trimming took off 2 bases at V and 0 bases at J, with 15 bases between the two ends. The germline gives CDR1 SGHRS, CDR2 YFSETQ. The length of the CDR3 is 17 residues.

This chain connects TRBV7-9 to TRBJ2-5; D might be TRBD2 (6 bases). Germline CDR1 reads SEHNR; CDR2 reads FQNEAQ (reference sequence). The CDR3 runs 15 residues. V was trimmed by 2 bases and J by 2 bases, leaving 12 bases between them. CDR3 coding DNA: TGTGCCAGCAGCTTATCCGGGGACTTGCAAGAGACCCAGTACTTC. It encodes CASSLSGDLQETQYF.

This clonotype has more than one count but fewer than ten. The J gene is TRBJ1-1, the V gene TRBV3-1; a weak D match, TRBD1 (5 bases). The CDR3 has 18 residues. Germline lookup yields CDR1 LGHDT and CDR2 YNNKEL (reference sequence). V dropped 1 base and J dropped 1 base, with 19 bases sitting between them. The chain's CDR3 is CASSQGGVSRAGNTEAFF. The CDR3 region has the DNA TGTGCCAGCAGCCAAGGGGGAGTCTCCAGGGCCGGGAACACTGAAGCTTTCTTT.

The V call is TRBV24-1, the J call TRBJ2-7; D may match TRBD1 or TRBD2 (5 bases each). Trimming stripped 12 bases from V and 4 bases from J, with 18 bases between. The CDR3 covers 13 residues. Per the germline V gene, CDR1 is KGHDR and CDR2 is SFDVKD. CDR3 protein: CAQWDRGSYEQYF. The CDR3 DNA follows: TGTGCCCAGTGGGACCGAGGATCTTACGAGCAGTACTTC.

The chain employs TRBV7-9 and TRBJ2-2; perhaps TRBD1 as D (5 bases). CDR1 SEHNR and CDR2 FQNEAQ come from the germline V gene (reference sequence). The V gene lost 5 bases and the J gene lost 5 bases, with 12 bases spanning the gap. CDR3 size: 14 residues. The CDR3, as DNA: TGTGCCAGCAGCCCCTACCAGGGTACCGGGGAGCTGTTTTTT. Translating gives CASSPYQGTGELFF.

The V gene is TRBV6-2 or TRBV6-3, the J gene TRBJ1-1, with D maybe TRBD1 (6 bases). V dropped 2 bases and J dropped 8 bases, with 9 bases sitting between them. The CDR3 runs to 12 residues. Looked up from germline, CDR1 is MNHEY and CDR2 is SVGEGT. The CDR3: CASSYEGTEAFF. DNA for the CDR3: TGTGCCAGCAGTTACGAGGGGACAGAAGCTTTCTTT.

This rearrangement joins TRBV20-1 to TRBJ2-1; 15 positions agree with TRBD2. The CDR3 totals 17 residues. V lost 6 bases to trimming and J lost 7 bases; unmatched junction nucleotides: 13. Germline-derived CDR1 and CDR2 are DFQATT and SNEGSKA (reference sequence). CDR3 in DNA: TGCAGTGCCCACCTCGGACTAGCGGGGGGGCCGAGGAATGAGCAGTTCTTC. Translating gives CSAHLGLAGGPRNEQFF.

This clonotype occurred a few times. V and J are TRBV7-8 and TRBJ2-2, with 8 bases matching TRBD1. CDR1 is SGHVS and CDR2 is FQNEAQ in the germline V gene. Trimming removed 6 bases from V and 5 bases from J; junction bases left unmatched: 5. CDR3 length: 14 amino acids. In DNA form, the CDR3 reads TGTGCCAGCAGATCCGGACAGGGAACCGGGGAGCTGTTTTTT. Encoded protein: CASRSGQGTGELFF.

The rearrangement uses TRBV18 and TRBJ2-7; no clear D gene. V lost 1 base, J lost 0 bases, and 7 bases lay in between. The CDR3 is 14 amino acids. Germline assignment: CDR1 KGHSH and CDR2 LQKENI. CDR3 DNA: TGTGCCAGCTCACCACTGCCACACTCCTACGAGCAGTACTTC. This gives the protein CASSPLPHSYEQYF.

This clonotype has at least ten counts. V and J are TRBV7-9 and TRBJ2-3; TRBD2 matches at 9 bases. Germline V gives CDR1 SEHNR, CDR2 FQNEAQ (reference sequence). V was clipped by 2 bases and J by 1 base; unmatched bases: 4. The CDR3 length is 16 residues. Here the CDR3 DNA reads TGTGCCAGCAGCTTAATTTCTAGCGGGGGCACAGATACGCAGTATTTT. Amino acid sequence: CASSLISSGGTDTQYF.